Reported below is one T cell receptor beta chain. Its cognate antigen is unknown. The sample is drawn from a study of OX40 agonist ivuxolimab in advanced cancers. Across the whole study: Of mixed ages from about 20 to 90 and averaging 60 years, the group was almost 85% male. Study-wide results and caveats: Clonal expansion from baseline to week 6 occurred in both CD4+ and CD8+ T cells.

Clones were sequenced by immunoSEQ multiplex PCR, and TCRdb holds only the in-frame ones, with some missing. Found here are around 80,000 clones, around nine tenths of them singletons; the top ten hold roughly 2.5%. Prior autoimmune disease or systemic immunosuppression barred patients. This CDR3 has 15 residues. J gave up 1 base and V 4 bases, and 3 bases lay outside the gene matches. Germline-derived CDR1 and CDR2 are KGHSH and LQKENI. The gene calls are TRBV18 and TRBJ2-3; the match to TRBD1 covers 9 bases. The specimen was CD4+ or CD8+ T cells sorted from blood, collected in a trial of the OX40 agonist ivuxolimab. This sequence was found in an adult with an advanced solid tumor such as melanoma, head and neck, liver or kidney cancer. CDR3 loop: CASSRTGAGTDTQYF. The CDR3 DNA reads TGTGCCAGCTCACGGACAGGGGCGGGCACAGATACGCAGTATTTT.